This record looks at one TCR beta chain sequence and its context. The data derive from a study of blood T cell repertoires in COVID-19. Sequencing was performed with immunoSEQ multiplex PCR; in TCRdb, only in-frame clones are kept and a portion is missing. The sample yields about 280,000 clones, roughly 90% seen once. Trimming removed 4 bases from V and 7 bases from J, with 10 bases in between. The length of the CDR3 is 12 residues. The chain recombines TRBV12-3 or TRBV12-4 with TRBJ1-1; D ambiguous. Sequenced sample: peripheral blood. The TCR sequence derives from a man aged 35 to 55 with acute or convalescent COVID-19. In DNA, the CDR3 is TGTGCCAGCAGTTATTACGGGTTTGAAGCTTTCTTT. Translated, it gives CASSYYGFEAFF.